Listed here are 2 T cell receptor beta chains from one sample, sequenced in a study of blood T cell repertoires in COVID-19. Only in-frame clones appear in the TCRdb table, and some are missing; sequencing was by immunoSEQ multiplex PCR. The data hold roughly 230,000 clones, with approximately 91% observed a single time. Sequencing input: peripheral blood. These receptors were obtained from a human donor in a cohort sampled during active COVID-19.

This chain uses TRBV4-3 with TRBJ1-1; D is ambiguous. Germline V gene lookup returns CDR1 LGHNA and CDR2 YSLEER. Trimming shortened V by 0 bases and J by 1 base, and 18 bases separated the two germline ends. CDR3 length: 18 residues. CDR3 in amino acids: CASSQDAAEIFQNTEAFF. CDR3 DNA: TGCGCCAGCAGCCAAGATGCGGCAGAAATCTTTCAGAACACTGAAGCTTTCTTT.

This clone was recorded a few times. V is TRBV5-6 and J is TRBJ2-7; D might be TRBD2 (5 bases). Germline CDR1 is SGHDT and CDR2 is YYEEEE. The length of the CDR3 is 14 residues. Trimming took 0 bases from V and 7 from J, leaving 14 bases between them. As DNA, the CDR3 is TGTGCCAGCAGCTTGGTATACTCCTCGGGGGAGCAGTACTTC. Amino acids: CASSLVYSSGEQYF.